This T cell receptor (beta chain) appears in the sequencing data of a study of early T cells in non-severe SARS-CoV-2 infection. The wider study: Investigators sequenced bulk RNA drawn from unsorted whole blood, and chains remained unpaired.

The CDR3 length is 18 residues. Per germline, CDR1 LGHDT and CDR2 YNNKEL (reference sequence). Trimming pared 0 bases from V and 4 bases from J, leaving 21 bases between. This clonotype was observed many times. From the 5' RACE reads, TCRdb called clonotypes with MiXCR, one entry per CDR3 protein. Of some 61,000 distinct CDR3 sequences in the sample, about 10% were seen once. This sequence was found in an adult who was a healthcare worker with PCR-confirmed SARS-CoV-2 infection or an uninfected control (not recorded which). The gene calls are TRBV3-1 and TRBJ1-2; D call uncertain. The sequenced sample was whole blood. CDR3 region: CASSQEPKSRIDFYGYTF. CDR3 DNA: TGTGCCAGCAGCCAAGAACCTAAGAGCAGAATTGACTTCTATGGCTACACCTTC.